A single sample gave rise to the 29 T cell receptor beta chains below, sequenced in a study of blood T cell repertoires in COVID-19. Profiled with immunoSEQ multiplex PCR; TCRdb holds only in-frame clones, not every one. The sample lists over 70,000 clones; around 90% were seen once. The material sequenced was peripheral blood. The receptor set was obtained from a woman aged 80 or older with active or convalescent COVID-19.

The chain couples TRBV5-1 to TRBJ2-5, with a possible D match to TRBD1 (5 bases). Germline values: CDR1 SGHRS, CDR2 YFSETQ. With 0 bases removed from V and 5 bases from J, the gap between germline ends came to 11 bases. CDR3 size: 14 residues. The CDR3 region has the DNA TGCGCCAGCAGCTTGGATCGCAGGGCTGAGACCCAGTACTTC. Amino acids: CASSLDRRAETQYF.

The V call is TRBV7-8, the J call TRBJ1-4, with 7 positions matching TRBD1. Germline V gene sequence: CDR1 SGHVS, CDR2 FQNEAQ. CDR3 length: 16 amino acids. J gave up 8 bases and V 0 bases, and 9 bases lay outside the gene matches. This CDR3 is CASSLALSRGEEKLFF. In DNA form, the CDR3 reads TGTGCCAGCAGCTTAGCCTTATCCAGGGGGGAGGAAAAACTGTTTTTT.

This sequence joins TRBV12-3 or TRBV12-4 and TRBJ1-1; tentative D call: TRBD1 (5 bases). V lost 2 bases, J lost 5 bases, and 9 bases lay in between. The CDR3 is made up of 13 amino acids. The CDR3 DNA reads TGTGCCAGCAGTTTAAGGGAGGGGACTGAAGCTTTCTTT. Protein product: CASSLREGTEAFF.

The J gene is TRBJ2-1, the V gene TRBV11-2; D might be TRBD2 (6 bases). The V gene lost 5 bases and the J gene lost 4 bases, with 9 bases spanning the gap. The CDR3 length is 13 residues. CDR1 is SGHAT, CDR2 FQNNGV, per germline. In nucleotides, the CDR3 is TGTGCCAGCAGCCCGGGACTTTACAATGAGCAGTTCTTC. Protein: CASSPGLYNEQFF. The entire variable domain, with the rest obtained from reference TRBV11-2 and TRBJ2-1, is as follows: EAGVAQSPRYKIIEKRQSVAFWCNPISGHATLYWYQQILGQGPKLLIQFQNNGVVDDSQLPKDRFSAERLKGVDSTLKIQPAKLEDSAVYLCASSPGLYNEQFFGPGTRLTVL.

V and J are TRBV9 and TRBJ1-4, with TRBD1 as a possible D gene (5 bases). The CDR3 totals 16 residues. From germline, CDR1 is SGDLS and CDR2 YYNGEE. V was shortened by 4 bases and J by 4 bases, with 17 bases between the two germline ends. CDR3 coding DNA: TGTGCCAGCAGCTCCCGGGGGACTTCAAGTAATGAAAAACTGTTTTTT. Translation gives CASSSRGTSSNEKLFF.

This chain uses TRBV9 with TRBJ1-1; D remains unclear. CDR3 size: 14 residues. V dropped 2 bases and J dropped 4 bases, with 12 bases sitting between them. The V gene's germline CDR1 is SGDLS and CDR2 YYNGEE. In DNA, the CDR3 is TGTGCCAGCAGCGTGAATGTAGGAGGCACTGAAGCTTTCTTT. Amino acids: CASSVNVGGTEAFF. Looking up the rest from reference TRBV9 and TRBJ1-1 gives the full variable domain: DSGVTQTPKHLITATGQRVTLRCSPRSGDLSVYWYQQSLDQGLQFLIQYYNGEERAKGNILERFSAQQFPDLHSELNLSSLELGDSALYFCASSVNVGGTEAFFGQGTRLTVV.

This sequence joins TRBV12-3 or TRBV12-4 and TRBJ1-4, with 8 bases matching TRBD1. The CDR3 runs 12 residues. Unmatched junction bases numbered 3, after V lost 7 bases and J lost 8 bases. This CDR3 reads CASNGQGEKLFF. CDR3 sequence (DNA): TGTGCCAGCAATGGACAGGGCGAAAAACTGTTTTTT.

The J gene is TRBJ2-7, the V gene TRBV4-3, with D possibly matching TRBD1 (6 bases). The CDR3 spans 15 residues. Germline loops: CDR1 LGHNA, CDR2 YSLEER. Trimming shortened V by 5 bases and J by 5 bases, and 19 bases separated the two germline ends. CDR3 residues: CASSANRQVGDEQYF. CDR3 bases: TGCGCCAGCAGCGCCAACCGACAGGTTGGGGACGAGCAGTACTTC.

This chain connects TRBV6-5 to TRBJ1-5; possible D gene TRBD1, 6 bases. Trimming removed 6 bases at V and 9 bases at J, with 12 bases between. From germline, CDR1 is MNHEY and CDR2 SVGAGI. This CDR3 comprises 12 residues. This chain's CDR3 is CASRQGGGPQHF. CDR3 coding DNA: TGTGCCAGCAGACAGGGAGGGGGGCCCCAGCATTTT.

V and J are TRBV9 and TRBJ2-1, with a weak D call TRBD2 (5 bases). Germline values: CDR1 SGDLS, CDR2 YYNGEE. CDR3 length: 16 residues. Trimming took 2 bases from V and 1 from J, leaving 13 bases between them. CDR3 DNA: TGTGCCAGCAGCGTGGAGGCCGTTAGGTCCTACAATGAGCAGTTCTTC. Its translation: CASSVEAVRSYNEQFF.

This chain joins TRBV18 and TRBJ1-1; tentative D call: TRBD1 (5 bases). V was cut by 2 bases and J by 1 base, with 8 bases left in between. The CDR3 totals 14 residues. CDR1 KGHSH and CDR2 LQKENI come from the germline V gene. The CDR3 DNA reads TGTGCCAGCTCACCAAAGGGGCAGAACACTGAAGCTTTCTTT. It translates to CASSPKGQNTEAFF.

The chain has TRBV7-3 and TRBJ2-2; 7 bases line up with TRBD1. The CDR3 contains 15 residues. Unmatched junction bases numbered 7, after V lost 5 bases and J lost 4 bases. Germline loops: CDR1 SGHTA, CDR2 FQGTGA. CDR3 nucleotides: TGTGCCAGCAGCCGAGGGGGCATGGGCACCGGGGAGCTGTTTTTT. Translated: CASSRGGMGTGELFF.

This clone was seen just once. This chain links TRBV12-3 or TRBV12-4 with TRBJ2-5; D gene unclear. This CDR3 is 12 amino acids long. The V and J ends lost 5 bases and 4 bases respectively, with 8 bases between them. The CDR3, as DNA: TGTGCCAGCAGTGAGAGGAGAGAGACCCAGTACTTC. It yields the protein CASSERRETQYF.

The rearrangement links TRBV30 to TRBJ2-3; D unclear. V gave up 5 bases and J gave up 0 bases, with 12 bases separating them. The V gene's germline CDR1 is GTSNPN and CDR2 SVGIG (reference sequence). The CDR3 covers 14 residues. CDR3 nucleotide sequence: TGTGCCTGGGGAGTCGGGTCTAGCACAGATACGCAGTATTTT. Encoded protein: CAWGVGSSTDTQYF.

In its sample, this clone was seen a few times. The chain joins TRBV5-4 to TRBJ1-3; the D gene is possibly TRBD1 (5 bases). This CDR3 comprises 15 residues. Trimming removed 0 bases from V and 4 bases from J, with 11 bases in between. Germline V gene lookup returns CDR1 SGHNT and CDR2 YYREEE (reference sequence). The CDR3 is CASSLAGAGGNTIYF. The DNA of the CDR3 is TGTGCCAGCAGCTTGGCTGGGGCCGGAGGAAACACCATATATTTT.

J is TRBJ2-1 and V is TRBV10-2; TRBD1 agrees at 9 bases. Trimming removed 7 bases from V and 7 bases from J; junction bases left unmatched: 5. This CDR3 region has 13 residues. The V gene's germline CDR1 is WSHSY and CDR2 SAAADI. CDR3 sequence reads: CASIRDRENEQFF. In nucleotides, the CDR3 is TGCGCCAGCATCCGGGACAGGGAGAATGAGCAGTTCTTC.

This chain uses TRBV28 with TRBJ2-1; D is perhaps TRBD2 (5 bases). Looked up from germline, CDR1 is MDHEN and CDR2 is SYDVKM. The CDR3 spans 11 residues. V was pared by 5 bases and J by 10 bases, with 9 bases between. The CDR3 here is CASSVIAEQFF. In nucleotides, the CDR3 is TGTGCCAGCAGTGTTATAGCGGAGCAGTTCTTC.

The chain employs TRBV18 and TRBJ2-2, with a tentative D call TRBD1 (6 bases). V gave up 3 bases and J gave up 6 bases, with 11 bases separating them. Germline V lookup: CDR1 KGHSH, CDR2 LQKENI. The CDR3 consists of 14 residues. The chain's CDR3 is CASSPQTGPGELFF. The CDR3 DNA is TGTGCCAGCTCACCCCAAACAGGGCCCGGGGAGCTGTTTTTT. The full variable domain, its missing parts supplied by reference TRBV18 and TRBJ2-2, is NAGVMQNPRHLVRRRGQEARLRCSPMKGHSHVYWYRQLPEEGLKFMVYLQKENIIDESGMPKERFSAEFPKEGPSILRIQQVVRGDSAAYFCASSPQTGPGELFFGEGSRLTVL.

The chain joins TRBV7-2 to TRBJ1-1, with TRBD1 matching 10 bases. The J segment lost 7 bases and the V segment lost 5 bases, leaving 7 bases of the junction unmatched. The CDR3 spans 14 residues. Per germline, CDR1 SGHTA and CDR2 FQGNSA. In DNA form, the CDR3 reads TGTGCCAGCAGCCCCGACAGGGGGCGCGGTGAAGCTTTCTTT. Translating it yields CASSPDRGRGEAFF.

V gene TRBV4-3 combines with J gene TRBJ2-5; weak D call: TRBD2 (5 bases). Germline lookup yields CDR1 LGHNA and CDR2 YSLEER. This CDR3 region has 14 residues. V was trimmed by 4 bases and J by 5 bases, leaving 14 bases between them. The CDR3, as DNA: TGCGCCAGCAGCCCCCGTGGCGGGCGGGAGACCCAGTACTTC. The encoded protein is CASSPRGGRETQYF.

CDR3 nucleotides: TGTGCCAGTAGCCTAGTTGCAACTAATGAAAAACTGTTTTTT. Translated: CASSLVATNEKLFF. J is TRBJ1-4 and V is TRBV19; no clear D. The V gene lost 6 bases and the J gene lost 0 bases, with 8 bases spanning the gap. In germline, CDR1 is LNHDA, CDR2 SQIVND (reference sequence). The CDR3 extends over 14 amino acids.

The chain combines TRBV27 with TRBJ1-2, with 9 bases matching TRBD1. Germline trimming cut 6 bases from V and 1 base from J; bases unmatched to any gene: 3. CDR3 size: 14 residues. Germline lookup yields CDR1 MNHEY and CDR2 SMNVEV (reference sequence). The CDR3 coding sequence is TGTGCCAGCAGAACAGGGGGCGTTAACTATGGCTACACCTTC. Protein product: CASRTGGVNYGYTF.

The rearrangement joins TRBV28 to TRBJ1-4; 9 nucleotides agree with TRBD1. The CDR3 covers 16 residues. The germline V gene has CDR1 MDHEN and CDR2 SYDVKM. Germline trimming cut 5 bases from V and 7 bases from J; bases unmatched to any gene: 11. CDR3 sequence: CASSPSPGTGFEKLFF. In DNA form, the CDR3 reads TGTGCCAGCAGTCCCAGTCCCGGGACAGGGTTTGAAAAACTGTTTTTT.

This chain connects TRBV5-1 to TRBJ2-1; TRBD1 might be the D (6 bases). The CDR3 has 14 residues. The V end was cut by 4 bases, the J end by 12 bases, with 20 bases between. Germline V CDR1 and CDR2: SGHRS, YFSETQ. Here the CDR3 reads CASSPQTGTGWQFF. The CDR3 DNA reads TGCGCCAGCAGCCCTCAGACAGGCACCGGATGGCAGTTCTTC.

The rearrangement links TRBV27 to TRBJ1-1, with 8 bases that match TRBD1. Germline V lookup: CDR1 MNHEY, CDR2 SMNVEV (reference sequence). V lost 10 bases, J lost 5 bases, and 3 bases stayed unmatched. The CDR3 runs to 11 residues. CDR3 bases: TGTGCCACCCAGGGGGCGACTGAAGCTTTCTTT. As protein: CATQGATEAFF.

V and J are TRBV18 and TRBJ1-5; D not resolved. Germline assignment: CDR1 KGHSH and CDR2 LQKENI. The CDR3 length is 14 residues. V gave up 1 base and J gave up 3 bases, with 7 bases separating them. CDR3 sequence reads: CASSPRNTNQPQHF. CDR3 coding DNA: TGTGCCAGCTCACCACGAAACACCAATCAGCCCCAGCATTTT.

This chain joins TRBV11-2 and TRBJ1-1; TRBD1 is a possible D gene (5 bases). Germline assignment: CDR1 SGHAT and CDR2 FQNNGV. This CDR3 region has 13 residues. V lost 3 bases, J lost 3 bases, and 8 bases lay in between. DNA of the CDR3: TGTGCCAGCAGCTTCAGGGTGGACACTGAAGCTTTCTTT. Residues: CASSFRVDTEAFF.

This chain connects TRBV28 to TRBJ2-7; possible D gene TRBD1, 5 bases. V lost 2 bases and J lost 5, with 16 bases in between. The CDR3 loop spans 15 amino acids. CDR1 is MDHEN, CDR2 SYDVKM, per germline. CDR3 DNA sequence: TGTGCCAGCAGTTTAGGGGCGCGAGTTTTCCACGAGCAGTACTTC. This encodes CASSLGARVFHEQYF.

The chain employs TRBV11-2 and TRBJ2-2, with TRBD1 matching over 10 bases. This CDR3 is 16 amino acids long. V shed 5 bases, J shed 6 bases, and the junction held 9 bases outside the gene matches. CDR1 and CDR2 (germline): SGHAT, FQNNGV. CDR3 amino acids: CASSGWTGGDSGELFF. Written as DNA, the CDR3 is TGTGCCAGCAGCGGATGGACAGGGGGGGACTCCGGGGAGCTGTTTTTT.